The 20 T cell receptor beta chains listed next were all sequenced from one sample in a study of cytomegalovirus exposure and HLA in healthy donors. The PCR was carried out with 60 Vbeta primers and 13 Jbeta primers. Libraries were prepared by immunoSEQ multiplex PCR; TCRdb keeps only in-frame clonotypes and omits some of them. The sample table sets out tens of thousands of clones. Source material: PBMCs. The receptor source for this set is a man aged 25-45 years in good health and CMV-seronegative.

The chain recombines TRBV25-1 with TRBJ2-7, with 11 bases identical to TRBD1. Germline trimming cut 1 base from V and 5 bases from J; bases unmatched to any gene: 1. CDR3 size: 14 residues. Germline lookup yields CDR1 MGHDK and CDR2 SYGVNS. The CDR3 DNA sequence: TGTGCCAGCAGTGAATGGGACAGGGGGGACGAGCAGTACTTC. Translated, it gives CASSEWDRGDEQYF.

This chain connects TRBV6-5 to TRBJ1-2; 8 positions match TRBD1. The CDR3 has 12 amino acids. Germline CDR1 is MNHEY and CDR2 is SVGAGI. V was clipped by 6 bases and J by 4 bases; unmatched bases: 1. As DNA, the CDR3 is TGTGCCAGCAGACAGGGGGGCTATGGCTACACCTTC. It translates to CASRQGGYGYTF.

The V call is TRBV28, the J call TRBJ2-7, with TRBD2 identical over 11 bases. This CDR3 is built from 14 residues. V lost 5 bases and J lost 4; bases outside the gene matches: 4. The germline CDR1 and CDR2 sequences are MDHEN and SYDVKM. The CDR3 bases are TGTGCCAGCAGTGCCGGGACTAGCGGTTACGAGCAGTACTTC. Amino acids: CASSAGTSGYEQYF.

The chain has TRBV6-5 and TRBJ1-2; 8 bases are shared with TRBD1. The germline V gene has CDR1 MNHEY and CDR2 SVGAGI. V shed 6 bases and J 0 bases; nucleotides not matched to a gene: 3. The CDR3 runs to 14 residues. CDR3 nucleotide sequence: TGTGCCAGCAGGGGGACAGGTGCTAACTATGGCTACACCTTC. Amino acid sequence: CASRGTGANYGYTF.

The chain is built from TRBV5-1 and TRBJ2-7, with 8 bases matching TRBD1. This CDR3 region has 15 residues. Unmatched junction bases numbered 8, after V lost 4 bases and J lost 2 bases. The germline gives CDR1 SGHRS, CDR2 YFSETQ. CDR3 region: CASSQGQASAYEQYF. The CDR3 bases are TGCGCCAGCAGCCAGGGACAGGCTAGCGCCTACGAGCAGTACTTC.

The chain joins TRBV6-5 to TRBJ1-6, with 11 nucleotides matching TRBD1. The CDR3 extends over 13 amino acids. Germline V CDR1 and CDR2: MNHEY, SVGAGI. The V segment lost 6 bases and the J segment 10 bases; nucleotides outside the gene matches: 2. The CDR3 DNA reads TGTGCCAGCAGGGGACAGGGGGGATCACCCCTCCACTTT. It translates to CASRGQGGSPLHF.

The chain recombines TRBV19 with TRBJ2-5, with no clear D. From germline, CDR1 is LNHDA and CDR2 SQIVND (reference sequence). This CDR3 is built from 14 residues. V shed 3 bases and J shed 5 bases, with 13 bases lying between them. The DNA for the CDR3 is TGTGCCAGTAGTATTGGGCCTCCCCGGGAGACCCAGTACTTC. Protein: CASSIGPPRETQYF. Full variable domain (missing parts from reference TRBV19 and TRBJ2-5): DGGITQSPKYLFRKEGQNVTLSCEQNLNHDAMYWYRQDPGQGLRLIYYSQIVNDFQKGDIAEGYSVSREKKESFPLTVTSAQKNPTAFYLCASSIGPPRETQYFGPGTRLLVL.

V usage is TRBV4-2 and J usage is TRBJ2-1; 7 positions agree with TRBD2. Germline loops: CDR1 LGHNA, CDR2 YNFKEQ. V was clipped by 1 base and J by 6 bases; unmatched bases: 6. This CDR3 spans 15 amino acids. The chain's CDR3 is CASSQGGPGGNEQFF. In DNA, the CDR3 is TGTGCCAGCAGCCAAGGAGGACCGGGGGGCAATGAGCAGTTCTTC.

The chain has TRBV7-2 and TRBJ2-3; TRBD2 matches at 10 bases. The CDR3 runs 16 residues. Germline CDR1 SGHTA, CDR2 FQGNSA. The V segment lost 2 bases and the J segment 6 bases; nucleotides outside the gene matches: 8. The CDR3 sequence is CASSLRSPSGSDTQYF. In DNA, the CDR3 is TGTGCCAGCAGCTTAAGGTCCCCTAGCGGGAGTGATACGCAGTATTTT.

V is TRBV2 and J is TRBJ1-1; D is unresolved. This CDR3 is built from 13 residues. Deletions cut 4 bases from V and 0 bases from J, with 6 bases between. Germline CDR1 reads SNHLY; CDR2 reads FYNNEI. CDR3 in amino acids: CASSVALNTEAFF. DNA of the CDR3: TGTGCCAGCAGTGTGGCCCTGAACACTGAAGCTTTCTTT.

CDR3: CASRTGDGGQPQHF. Here the CDR3 DNA reads TGTGCCAGCAGGACAGGGGACGGTGGACAGCCCCAGCATTTT. The V gene is TRBV6-6, the J gene TRBJ1-5; 8 bases are a match to TRBD1. The CDR3 spans 14 residues. From germline, CDR1 is MNHNY and CDR2 SVGAGI (reference sequence). V dropped 6 bases and J dropped 7; count of bases not matched to a gene: 8.

The chain uses TRBV18 and TRBJ2-3, with a tentative D call TRBD1 (6 bases). The CDR3 is made up of 16 amino acids. The V end was cut by 3 bases, the J end by 3 bases, with 16 bases between. Germline CDR1 is KGHSH and CDR2 is LQKENI. The chain's CDR3 is CASSPWGQGETDTQYF. The DNA for the CDR3 is TGTGCCAGCTCACCGTGGGGGCAGGGCGAGACAGATACGCAGTATTTT.

J is TRBJ1-3 and V is TRBV28; a weak D match, TRBD1 (6 bases). The CDR3 covers 18 residues. V lost 8 bases, J lost 4 bases, and 27 bases lay in between. Germline CDR1 is MDHEN and CDR2 is SYDVKM. CDR3 sequence: CASQKGVGNYAGGNTIYF. For the CDR3, the DNA is TGTGCCAGCCAAAAGGGGGTAGGGAACTACGCGGGCGGAAACACCATATATTTT.

The chain couples TRBV18 to TRBJ1-1, with TRBD1 matching over 8 bases. The CDR3 runs 17 residues. Germline trimming cut 3 bases from V and 5 bases from J; bases unmatched to any gene: 14. Germline CDR1 KGHSH, CDR2 LQKENI. The CDR3 DNA follows: TGTGCCAGCTCACCCCAGGGGGCGTTTATAGTCGGGACTGAAGCTTTCTTT. Translating it yields CASSPQGAFIVGTEAFF. Supplemented by reference TRBV18 and TRBJ1-1, the full variable domain reads NAGVMQNPRHLVRRRGQEARLRCSPMKGHSHVYWYRQLPEEGLKFMVYLQKENIIDESGMPKERFSAEFPKEGPSILRIQQVVRGDSAAYFCASSPQGAFIVGTEAFFGQGTRLTVV.

The chain joins TRBV29-1 to TRBJ1-1; TRBD1 agrees at 7 bases. V was pared by 7 bases and J by 7 bases, with 12 bases of the junction left unmatched. The CDR3 length is 13 residues. Germline V gene sequence: CDR1 SQVTM, CDR2 ANQGSEA. The CDR3 spells CSARSDRVSEAFF. In DNA form, the CDR3 reads TGCAGCGCCCGAAGCGACAGGGTAAGTGAAGCTTTCTTT.

The V and J genes are TRBV19 and TRBJ2-6; D is possibly TRBD1 (5 bases). The CDR3 extends over 14 amino acids. V was trimmed by 11 bases and J by 4 bases, leaving 15 bases between them. CDR1 and CDR2 (germline): LNHDA, SQIVND (reference sequence). The CDR3, as DNA: TGTGCCCCCCCACCAGGGCCCGGGGCCAACGTCCTGACTTTC. It yields the protein CAPPPGPGANVLTF.

The rearrangement uses TRBV4-1 and TRBJ1-5; 9 nucleotides line up with TRBD1. CDR1 is MGHRA, CDR2 YSYEKL, per germline. With 3 bases clipped from V and 2 bases from J, the junction kept 17 bases outside the gene matches. This CDR3 comprises 20 residues. The CDR3 sequence: CASSHSPDRGFGLGNQPQHF. The CDR3 nucleotides are TGCGCCAGCAGCCACTCCCCGGACAGGGGCTTTGGGCTGGGCAATCAGCCCCAGCATTTT.

The chain couples TRBV4-2 to TRBJ1-2, with 7 bases fitting TRBD1. V gave up 3 bases and J gave up 1 base; unmatched junction bases: 8. This CDR3 region has 16 residues. Germline V gene data show CDR1 as LGHNA and CDR2 as YNFKEQ. The CDR3 loop reads CASSQEGQKRNYGYTF. The CDR3 DNA sequence: TGTGCCAGCAGCCAGGAGGGACAGAAACGTAACTATGGCTACACCTTC.

The CDR3 DNA is TGTGCCAGCAGTTCTCGGACAGGGGATCAGCCCCAGCATTTT. This encodes CASSSRTGDQPQHF. The chain employs TRBV27 and TRBJ1-5; 9 nucleotides match TRBD1. Germline V gene lookup returns CDR1 MNHEY and CDR2 SMNVEV (reference sequence). V lost 4 bases to trimming and J lost 5 bases; unmatched junction nucleotides: 3. This CDR3 region has 14 residues.

V is TRBV10-2 and J is TRBJ2-1; 12 bases match TRBD2. Per germline, CDR1 WSHSY and CDR2 SAAADI. The CDR3 extends over 15 amino acids. Losses at the gene ends were 6 bases for V and 6 bases for J; bases not matched to a gene: 6. CDR3 coding DNA: TGCGCCAGCAGGGGGGGACTAGCGGGTAGCAATGAGCAGTTCTTC. Protein: CASRGGLAGSNEQFF.